This T cell receptor (beta chain) was sequenced for a study of T cells in Graves' hyperthyroidism and ophthalmopathy. Study outcomes and limitations: Among thyroid clonotypes expanded above 0.001, most also appeared in blood.

At least ten counts were recorded for this clonotype. Its matching antigen is unknown. The blood specimen was taken at initial hyperthyroidism diagnosis, before any ophthalmopathy symptoms. PBMCs were obtained from approximately 10 ml fresh peripheral blood. It was RNA transcripts that yielded the amplified TCR beta CDR3 regions. Carried out on the TCR CDR3, a first-round RT-PCR used the HTBI primer set. A single record per CDR3 protein comes from TCRdb applying MiXCR to the multiplex PCR reads. Of around 380,000 distinct CDR3 sequences listed, approximately 12% are singletons. V was cut by 4 bases and J by 4 bases, with 23 bases left in between. This CDR3 comprises 17 residues. Germline V gene sequence: CDR1 MDHEN, CDR2 SYDVKM.

This chain links TRBV28 with TRBJ2-7; no definite D call. This receptor was identified in a man aged 30 to 45 with Graves' hyperthyroidism that later progressed to Graves' ophthalmopathy. The sequencing input was blood. Written as DNA, the CDR3 is TGTGCCAGCAGTTCTGACCCTTTCGATTATCAGCTATACGAGCAGTACTTC. Its protein is CASSSDPFDYQLYEQYF.